The T cell receptor (beta chain) under discussion was sequenced for a study of T-cell reconstitution after alpha-beta-depleted transplantation in children. For TCRbeta, the library was prepared with unique molecular identifiers. TCRdb reprocessed the PCR reads with MiXCR, giving one entry per CDR3 protein. This table has under 250,000 distinct CDR3 sequences, 20% to 30% appearing once. Study-wide results and limits: Some patients' high day-60 TCRbeta diversity was traced to surviving recipient T cells and thymic progenitors. The main origin of T-cell counts and diversity one year after transplant was newly produced T cells. Several hundred expanded graft clones reportedly gave rise to the alpha-beta T cells present about two months after transplant.

The germline CDR1 and CDR2 sequences are LGHNA and YNFKEQ. This CDR3 spans 13 amino acids. With 9 bases removed from V and 0 bases from J, the gap between germline ends came to 11 bases. In this sample, this clonotype turned up a few times. Its antigen remains unidentified. The sample was PBMCs, mostly from graft donor cells, taken 360 days after TCRalphabeta/CD19-depleted stem cell transplant. The sequence derives from a female patient aged 2-15 years who had a stem cell transplant for congenital amegakaryocytic thrombocytopenia, so the T cells may come from the graft donor. The chain is built from TRBV4-2 and TRBJ1-1; possible D gene TRBD1, 6 bases. The CDR3 nucleotides are TGTGCCAGTAACGGACAGTTGAACACTGAAGCTTTCTTT. Its protein is CASNGQLNTEAFF.